This section outlines one T cell receptor (beta chain) sequence together with its context. The data belong to a study of blood T cell repertoires in COVID-19. Looking at the study overall: From the United States, Italy and Spain came samples of acute and convalescent COVID-19. The analysed material was cDNA or gDNA that came from T cells, B-cell-depleted T cells, or PBMCs.

Study processing details: Amplification with reference gene primers provided the estimates of nucleated cell counts. Data came from immunoSEQ multiplex PCR; TCRdb stores just in-frame clones and leaves some out. V and J calls and clone size are those listed in that table; D and trimming were worked out from the DNA. The profile shows roughly 150,000 clones, roughly four fifths of them singletons. Germline V gene sequence: CDR1 GTSNPN, CDR2 SVGIG (reference sequence). Losses at the gene ends were 2 bases for V and 10 bases for J; bases not matched to a gene: 11. The CDR3 runs 15 residues. The sequencing input was peripheral blood. The chain combines TRBV30 with TRBJ1-4, with 9 bases identical to TRBD1. The receptor comes from a human donor with acute or convalescent COVID-19. The donor label of this sample is uncertain. In nucleotides, the CDR3 is TGTGCCTGGAGTAGTCTGTCGGGACAGGGTGGAAAACTGTTTTTT. Amino acid sequence: CAWSSLSGQGGKLFF.